This entry lists 29 T cell receptor beta chains sequenced from one sample in a study of T cell responses to AZD1222 COVID-19 vaccine. Libraries were prepared by immunoSEQ multiplex PCR; TCRdb keeps only in-frame clonotypes and omits some of them. The top ten hold more than 15% of the sample, which has about 75,000 clones, around 86% seen once. The material sequenced was peripheral blood, taken 28 days after the second AZD1222 dose. The source of these receptors is an adult who received the AZD1222 COVID-19 vaccine.

The chain combines TRBV7-2 with TRBJ1-1; no firm D call. CDR3 length: 14 amino acids. Germline assignment: CDR1 SGHTA and CDR2 FQGNSA. V lost 1 base and J lost 5, with 11 bases in between. The CDR3 reads CASSLVRFGTEAFF. CDR3 nucleotides: TGTGCCAGCAGCTTAGTCAGGTTTGGGACTGAAGCTTTCTTT.

The chain employs TRBV12-1 and TRBJ2-3; the table gives TRBD2 as D, unverified against the DNA. TRBV12-1 is flagged as a pseudogene. This CDR3 region has 15 residues. CDR3: CASSLLRGDTDTQYF. CDR3 nucleotide sequence: TGTGCCAGCAGCTTGTTGCGGGGGGACACAGATACGCAGTATTTT.

This clone appeared many times. This sequence joins TRBV21-1 and TRBJ1-6. TRBV21-1 is shown as a pseudogene. The CDR3 totals 11 residues. This CDR3 is CASSKGSPLHF. The CDR3 nucleotides read TGTGCCAGCAGCAAAGGGTCACCCCTCCACTTT.

This clone has a count of ten or more. The rearrangement links TRBV27 to TRBJ2-7; TRBD1 aligns across 7 bases. Trimming at V came to 9 bases and at J to 7 bases, leaving 6 bases not matched to a gene. CDR3 size: 11 residues. CDR1 and CDR2 (germline): MNHEY, SMNVEV (reference sequence). The CDR3 DNA sequence: TGTGCCAGTCGCATCAGGGGGGAGCAGTACTTC. This sequence encodes CASRIRGEQYF.

The CDR3 region is CASSHDRGGDEAFF. CDR3 coding DNA: TGTGCCAGCAGCCATGACAGGGGAGGGGATGAAGCTTTCTTT. The rearrangement links TRBV3-1 (or the pseudogene TRBV3-2) to TRBJ1-1; 8 bases line up with TRBD1. Germline CDR1 is LGHDT and CDR2 is YNNKEL (reference sequence). With V trimmed by 3 bases and J by 7 bases, 7 bases remained unmatched. The CDR3 covers 14 residues.

The chain is built from TRBV19 and TRBJ1-1, with TRBD1 as a possible D gene (5 bases). The CDR3 length is 13 residues. V was clipped by 4 bases and J by 5 bases, with 11 bases between them. From germline, CDR1 is LNHDA and CDR2 SQIVND (reference sequence). The CDR3: CASSTQGGTEAFF. DNA for the CDR3: TGTGCCAGTAGTACCCAGGGTGGGACTGAAGCTTTCTTT.

The V gene is TRBV6-5, the J gene TRBJ2-7; D could derive from TRBD1 or TRBD2 (5 bases each). The length of the CDR3 is 14 residues. Trimming left V 7 bases short and J 1 base short, with 14 bases between. The V gene's germline CDR1 is MNHEY and CDR2 SVGAGI. The DNA of the CDR3 is TGTGCCAGCACCCGGGACCTTGCGTCCTACGAGCAGTACTTC. Translated, it gives CASTRDLASYEQYF.

The chain links TRBV30 to TRBJ2-7; D is ambiguous. CDR3 length equals 13 residues. V gave up 2 bases and J gave up 3 bases, with 11 bases separating them. Germline V gene data show CDR1 as GTSNPN and CDR2 as SVGIG (reference sequence). For the CDR3, the DNA is TGTGCCTGGAGTACGAGTTACGACTACGAGCAGTACTTC. It specifies CAWSTSYDYEQYF.

The rearrangement uses TRBV10-3 and TRBJ2-1, with D unclear. Germline V gene data show CDR1 as ENHRY and CDR2 as SYGVKD. Trimming took 2 bases from V and 6 from J, leaving 5 bases between them. This CDR3 is 12 amino acids long. CDR3 region: CAISELGNEQFF. The DNA for the CDR3 is TGTGCCATCAGTGAGCTGGGCAATGAGCAGTTCTTC.

V gene TRBV19 combines with J gene TRBJ2-6, with 8 bases lining up with TRBD1. Germline-derived CDR1 and CDR2 are LNHDA and SQIVND (reference sequence). Trimming cost V 3 bases and J 0 bases; bases outside gene matches: 7. The CDR3 length is 18 residues. As DNA, the CDR3 is TGTGCCAGTAGTATGGGGGACAGGATCGCCTCTGGGGCCAACGTCCTGACTTTC. Its protein is CASSMGDRIASGANVLTF. The variable domain in full, with the rest retrieved from reference TRBV19 and TRBJ2-6, is DGGITQSPKYLFRKEGQNVTLSCEQNLNHDAMYWYRQDPGQGLRLIYYSQIVNDFQKGDIAEGYSVSREKKESFPLTVTSAQKNPTAFYLCASSMGDRIASGANVLTFGAGSRLTVL.

The chain joins TRBV19 to TRBJ1-2; TRBD1 aligns across 7 bases. There are 15 residues in the CDR3. In germline, CDR1 is LNHDA, CDR2 SQIVND (reference sequence). With V trimmed by 4 bases and J by 0 bases, 5 bases remained unmatched. The CDR3 DNA sequence: TGTGCCAGTAGTACAGGACAGGCATCTAACTATGGCTACACCTTC. Its translation: CASSTGQASNYGYTF.

This chain links TRBV30 with TRBJ2-2; perhaps TRBD1 as D (5 bases). Germline loops: CDR1 GTSNPN, CDR2 SVGIG (reference sequence). V was cut by 0 bases and J by 6 bases, with 14 bases left in between. The CDR3 consists of 15 residues. DNA of the CDR3: TGTGCCTGGAGTGTCCCTAAATGGGGCCCCGGGGAGCTGTTTTTT. Encoded protein: CAWSVPKWGPGELFF.

The chain has TRBV2 and TRBJ1-6; D is unresolved. The CDR3 has 14 residues. Germline loops: CDR1 SNHLY, CDR2 FYNNEI. Trimming removed 8 bases at V and 7 bases at J, with 15 bases between. CDR3 DNA sequence: TGTGCCAGCTGCCTCCGCAGGAGCAATTCACCCCTCCACTTT. Translation gives CASCLRRSNSPLHF.

Here the CDR3 reads CASSPPGTAYGYTF. CDR3 sequence (DNA): TGTGCCAGCAGTCCCCCCGGGACAGCCTATGGCTACACCTTC. The V call is TRBV28, the J call TRBJ1-2, with TRBD1 identical over 7 bases. Per the germline V gene, CDR1 is MDHEN and CDR2 is SYDVKM. The CDR3 is 14 residues long. With 5 bases clipped from V and 4 bases from J, the junction kept 7 bases outside the gene matches.

The chain employs TRBV20-1 and TRBJ1-6, with 8 bases lining up with TRBD1. CDR3 length: 15 residues. The germline V gene encodes CDR1 DFQATT and CDR2 SNEGSKA (reference sequence). J was trimmed by 9 bases and V by 3 bases; bases with no gene match: 10. The CDR3 DNA follows: TGCAGTGCTAGTGTGAGGACAGGGCTAACTTCACCCCTCCACTTT. It specifies CSASVRTGLTSPLHF.

The V and J genes are TRBV11-2 and TRBJ2-7; the D is unclear. Deletions cut 1 base from V and 8 bases from J, with 12 bases between. CDR3 length equals 13 residues. Germline V gives CDR1 SGHAT, CDR2 FQNNGV. The CDR3 DNA is TGTGCCAGCAGCTTAGGCCTAGTGGAACAGCAGTACTTC. It yields the protein CASSLGLVEQQYF.

This chain uses TRBV19 with TRBJ2-5; D is possibly TRBD1 (5 bases). Germline values: CDR1 LNHDA, CDR2 SQIVND (reference sequence). Trimming took off 2 bases at V and 1 base at J, with 11 bases between the two ends. The CDR3 contains 15 residues. In DNA, the CDR3 is TGTGCCAGTAGTATAACAGGCTCCCTCCAAGAGACCCAGTACTTC. Its translation: CASSITGSLQETQYF.

This chain joins TRBV7-9 and TRBJ1-4, with TRBD1 matching over 11 bases. There are 14 residues in the CDR3. J was trimmed by 8 bases and V by 8 bases; bases with no gene match: 7. Per germline, CDR1 SEHNR and CDR2 FQNEAQ (reference sequence). The CDR3 here is CASAFGTGGEKLFF. The CDR3 coding sequence is TGTGCCAGCGCGTTCGGGACAGGGGGGGAAAAACTGTTTTTT.

The chain recombines TRBV5-1 with TRBJ2-1; D unclear. Per germline, CDR1 SGHRS and CDR2 YFSETQ. With 0 bases removed from V and 9 bases from J, the gap between germline ends came to 13 bases. The CDR3 sequence is 14 residues long. This chain's CDR3 is CASSLEIDVGEQFF. DNA of the CDR3: TGCGCCAGCAGCTTGGAGATAGATGTAGGTGAGCAGTTCTTC.

The chain has TRBV7-8 and TRBJ1-2, with D uncertain. The CDR3 loop spans 14 amino acids. Germline V gives CDR1 SGHVS, CDR2 FQNEAQ. Trimming left V 6 bases short and J 4 bases short, with 15 bases between. CDR3 in DNA: TGTGCCAGCAGTGATGTTCCAGGCCTCTATGGCTACACCTTC. Translation gives CASSDVPGLYGYTF.

The gene calls are TRBV19 and TRBJ1-5, with a possible D match to TRBD1 (5 bases). The CDR3 sequence is 18 residues long. The germline V gene encodes CDR1 LNHDA and CDR2 SQIVND (reference sequence). V was clipped by 3 bases and J by 5 bases, with 23 bases between them. CDR3 in amino acids: CASSIRQSGTRGYQPQHF. CDR3 nucleotides: TGTGCCAGTAGTATTCGCCAGAGCGGGACGCGGGGGTATCAGCCCCAGCATTTT. The whole variable domain, filled in from reference TRBV19 and TRBJ1-5, reads DGGITQSPKYLFRKEGQNVTLSCEQNLNHDAMYWYRQDPGQGLRLIYYSQIVNDFQKGDIAEGYSVSREKKESFPLTVTSAQKNPTAFYLCASSIRQSGTRGYQPQHFGDGTRLSIL.

The V and J genes are TRBV5-1 and TRBJ2-2; D unclear. The CDR3 is 15 amino acids. Germline CDR1 and CDR2: SGHRS and YFSETQ. The V end was cut by 0 bases, the J end by 1 base, with 7 bases between. CDR3 bases: TGCGCCAGCAGCTTGGACAATATGAACACCGGGGAGCTGTTTTTT. Protein sequence: CASSLDNMNTGELFF.

This chain uses TRBV10-3 with TRBJ1-6; D unresolved. The length of the CDR3 is 14 residues. Germline assignment: CDR1 ENHRY and CDR2 SYGVKD. Trimming shortened V by 10 bases and J by 11 bases, and 21 bases separated the two germline ends. The CDR3 region is CATQVGRMNTPLHF. The CDR3 coding sequence is TGTGCCACCCAAGTAGGTCGGATGAATACACCCCTCCACTTT.

V gene TRBV30 combines with J gene TRBJ2-7; TRBD1 agrees at 7 bases. J lost 2 bases, V lost 3 bases, and 4 bases had no gene match. Per the germline V gene, CDR1 is GTSNPN and CDR2 is SVGIG (reference sequence). The CDR3 contains 13 residues. The CDR3 coding sequence is TGTGCCTGGAGCCGAGGGGGCGCCTACGAGCAGTACTTC. It is translated as CAWSRGGAYEQYF. Filled out from reference TRBV30 and TRBJ2-7, the complete variable domain reads SQTIHQWPATLVQPVGSPLSLECTVEGTSNPNLYWYRQAAGRGLQLLFYSVGIGQISSEVPQNLSASRPQDRQFILSSKKLLLSDSGFYLCAWSRGGAYEQYFGPGTRLTVT.

The chain employs TRBV5-5 and TRBJ2-2; D ambiguous. Germline V lookup: CDR1 SGHKS, CDR2 YYEKEE (reference sequence). The CDR3 extends over 15 amino acids. Trimming took 3 bases from V and 0 from J, leaving 9 bases between them. The CDR3 nucleotides read TGTGCCAGCAGCTGGACCCGCGCGAACACCGGGGAGCTGTTTTTT. Protein product: CASSWTRANTGELFF.

The J gene is TRBJ2-5, the V gene TRBV14; D is unclear. This CDR3 is 16 amino acids long. The germline gives CDR1 SGHDN, CDR2 FVKESK. Trimming cost V 2 bases and J 4 bases, with 17 bases left between them. The DNA for the CDR3 is TGTGCCAGCAGCCAAAGATCGACGATAGGTAGAGAGACCCAGTACTTC. Translation: CASSQRSTIGRETQYF.

The count of this clone is one. This rearrangement joins TRBV18 to TRBJ2-5; either TRBD1 or TRBD2 may supply D (5 bases each). There are 15 residues in the CDR3. Per the germline V gene, CDR1 is KGHSH and CDR2 is LQKENI. Trimming removed 3 bases at V and 7 bases at J, with 18 bases between. CDR3 region: CASSPIEGPSRTQYF. The CDR3 bases are TGTGCCAGCTCACCGATAGAGGGGCCTTCCCGGACCCAGTACTTC.

This chain links TRBV7-2 with TRBJ2-5; possibly TRBD1 for D (6 bases). Trimming cost V 5 bases and J 1 base, with 17 bases left between them. The CDR3 covers 16 residues. Looked up from germline, CDR1 is SGHTA and CDR2 is FQGNSA. The CDR3 nucleotides read TGTGCCAGCAGCCCCCGACAGGTACTTCCCCAAGAGACCCAGTACTTC. Residues: CASSPRQVLPQETQYF. Filled out from reference TRBV7-2 and TRBJ2-5, the complete variable domain reads GAGVSQSPSNKVTEKGKDVELRCDPISGHTALYWYRQSLGQGLEFLIYFQGNSAPDKSGLPSDRFSAERTGGSVSTLTIQRTQQEDSAVYLCASSPRQVLPQETQYFGPGTRLLVL.

The chain combines TRBV11-3 with TRBJ1-1; 8 bases are a match to TRBD1. This CDR3 contains 15 residues. J lost 3 bases, V lost 3 bases, and 6 bases had no gene match. Germline V gene sequence: CDR1 SGHNT, CDR2 YENEEA. CDR3 in amino acids: CASSFGQGRDTEAFF. CDR3 DNA: TGTGCCAGCAGCTTCGGACAGGGTCGGGACACTGAAGCTTTCTTT.